This TCR beta chain comes out of a study of T cells in Graves' hyperthyroidism and ophthalmopathy. Amplified TCR beta CDR3 regions came from RNA transcripts. HTBI primers were the set used in a first-round RT-PCR of the TCR CDR3. From the multiplex PCR reads, TCRdb called clonotypes with MiXCR, one entry per CDR3 protein. This table has roughly 740,000 distinct CDR3 sequences, roughly 15% appearing once. Germline lookup yields CDR1 SGHNT and CDR2 YYREEE (reference sequence). The CDR3 spans 20 residues. V lost 4 bases, J lost 1 base, and 17 bases stayed unmatched. Points from the study as a whole: The authors' 13 V-J model separated ophthalmopathy from stable hyperthyroidism. Among clonotypes expanded in thyroid above 0.001, most were also found in blood.

Comments on this clonotype: The antigen is undetermined.

Sequenced: blood. This TCR came from a man aged 18 to 30 with Graves' hyperthyroidism. The V call is TRBV5-4, the J call TRBJ2-3; TRBD2 aligns across 11 bases. The CDR3 sequence: CASSPSPGSGRVEGTDTQYF. In nucleotides, the CDR3 is TGTGCCAGCAGCCCAAGCCCCGGTAGCGGGAGGGTCGAGGGCACAGATACGCAGTATTTT.